This TCR beta chain was identified during a study of blood T cell repertoires in COVID-19. Before they entered the study, exposed participants had met a COVID-19 case within 2 weeks. Trimming stripped 4 bases from V and 3 bases from J, with 13 bases between. The CDR3 is 14 residues long. The germline V gene encodes CDR1 SGDLS and CDR2 YYNGEE. Authors' data handling: The assay estimated nucleated cells by amplifying reference gene primers. Only in-frame clones appear in the TCRdb table, and some are missing; sequencing was by immunoSEQ multiplex PCR. V and J calls plus clone size are reproduced from that table; the DNA served to infer D and trimming. The table has 130,000 to 150,000 clones, 65% to 85% seen once.

The chain has TRBV9 and TRBJ1-1; D might be TRBD1 (5 bases). Sequencing was done on a sample of PBMCs or T cells enriched from blood (not recorded which). This sequence originates from a woman aged 50 to 60 who had been exposed to COVID-19. The CDR3 DNA is TGTGCCAGCAGCCCCCGGGGGGGGTACACTGAAGCTTTCTTT. Translated, it gives CASSPRGGYTEAFF. The full variable domain, rest sourced from reference TRBV9 and TRBJ1-1, is DSGVTQTPKHLITATGQRVTLRCSPRSGDLSVYWYQQSLDQGLQFLIQYYNGEERAKGNILERFSAQQFPDLHSELNLSSLELGDSALYFCASSPRGGYTEAFFGQGTRLTVV.